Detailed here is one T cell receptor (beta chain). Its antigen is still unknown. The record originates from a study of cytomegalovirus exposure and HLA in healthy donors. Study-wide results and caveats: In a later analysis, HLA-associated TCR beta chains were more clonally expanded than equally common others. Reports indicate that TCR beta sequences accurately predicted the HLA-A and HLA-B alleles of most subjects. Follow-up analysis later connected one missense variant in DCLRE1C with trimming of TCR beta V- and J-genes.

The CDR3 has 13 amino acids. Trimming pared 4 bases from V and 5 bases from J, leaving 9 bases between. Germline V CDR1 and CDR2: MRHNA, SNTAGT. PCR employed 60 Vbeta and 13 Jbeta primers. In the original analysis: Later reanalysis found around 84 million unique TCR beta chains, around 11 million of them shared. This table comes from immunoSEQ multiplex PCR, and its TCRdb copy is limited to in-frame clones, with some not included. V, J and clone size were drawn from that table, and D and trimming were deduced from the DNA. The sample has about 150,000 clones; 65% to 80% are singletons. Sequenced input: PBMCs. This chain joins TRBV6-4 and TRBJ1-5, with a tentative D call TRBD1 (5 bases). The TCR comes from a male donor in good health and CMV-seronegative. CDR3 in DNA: TGTGCCAGCAGTGCGCAGGGTGATCAGCCCCAGCATTTT. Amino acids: CASSAQGDQPQHF.